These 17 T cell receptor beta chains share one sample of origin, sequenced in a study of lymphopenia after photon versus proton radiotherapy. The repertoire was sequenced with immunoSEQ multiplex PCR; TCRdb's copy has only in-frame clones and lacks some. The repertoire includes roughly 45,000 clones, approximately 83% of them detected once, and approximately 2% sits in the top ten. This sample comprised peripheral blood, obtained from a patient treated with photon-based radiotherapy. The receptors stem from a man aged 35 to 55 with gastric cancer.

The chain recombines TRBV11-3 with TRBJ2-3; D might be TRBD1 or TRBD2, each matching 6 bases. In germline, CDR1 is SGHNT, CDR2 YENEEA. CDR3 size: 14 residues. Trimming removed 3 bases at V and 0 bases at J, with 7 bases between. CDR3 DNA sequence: TGTGCCAGCAGCTTGGGGGGCAGCACAGATACGCAGTATTTT. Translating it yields CASSLGGSTDTQYF.

The CDR3, as DNA: TGTGCCAGCAGTGAAGGCCGAGGTCCTCAGCCCCAGCATTTT. It translates to CASSEGRGPQPQHF. J is TRBJ1-5 and V is TRBV6-1; D ambiguous. Deletions cut 1 base from V and 6 bases from J, with 10 bases between. CDR1 is MNHNS and CDR2 is SASEGT in the germline V gene. This CDR3 spans 14 amino acids.

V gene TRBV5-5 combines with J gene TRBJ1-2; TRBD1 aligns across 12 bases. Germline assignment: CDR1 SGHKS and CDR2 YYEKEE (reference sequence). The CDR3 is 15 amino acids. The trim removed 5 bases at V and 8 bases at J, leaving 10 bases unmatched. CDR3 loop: CASSIPGQGAIGYTF. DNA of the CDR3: TGTGCCAGCAGTATTCCGGGACAGGGGGCGATAGGCTACACCTTC.

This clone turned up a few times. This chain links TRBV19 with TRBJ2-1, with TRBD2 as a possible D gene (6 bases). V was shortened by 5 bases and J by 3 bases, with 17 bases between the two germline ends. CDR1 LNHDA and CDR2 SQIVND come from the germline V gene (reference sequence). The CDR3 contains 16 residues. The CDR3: CASSPRGGANYNEQFF. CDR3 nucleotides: TGTGCCAGTAGTCCAAGAGGCGGGGCAAACTACAATGAGCAGTTCTTC.

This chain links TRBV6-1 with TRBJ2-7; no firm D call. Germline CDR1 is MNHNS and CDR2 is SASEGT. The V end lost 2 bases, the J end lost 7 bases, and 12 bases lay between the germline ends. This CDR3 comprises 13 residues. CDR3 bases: TGTGCCAGCAGTGAATTGGGTAGGCAAGAGCAGTACTTC. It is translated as CASSELGRQEQYF.

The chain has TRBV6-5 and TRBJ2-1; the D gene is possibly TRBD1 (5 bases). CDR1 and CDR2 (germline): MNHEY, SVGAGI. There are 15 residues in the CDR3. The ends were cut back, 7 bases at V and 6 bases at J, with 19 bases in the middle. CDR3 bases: TGTGCCAGCACCTGGGGCAGTATGTCCCTCAATGAGCAGTTCTTC. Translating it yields CASTWGSMSLNEQFF.

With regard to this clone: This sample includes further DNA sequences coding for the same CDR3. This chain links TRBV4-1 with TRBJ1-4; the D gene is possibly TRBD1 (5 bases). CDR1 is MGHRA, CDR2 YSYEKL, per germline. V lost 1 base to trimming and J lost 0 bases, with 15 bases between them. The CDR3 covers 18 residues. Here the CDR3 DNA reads TGCGCCAGCAGCCAAGGGCTGGGAAGGGGTGCAACTAATGAAAAACTGTTTTTT. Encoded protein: CASSQGLGRGATNEKLFF.

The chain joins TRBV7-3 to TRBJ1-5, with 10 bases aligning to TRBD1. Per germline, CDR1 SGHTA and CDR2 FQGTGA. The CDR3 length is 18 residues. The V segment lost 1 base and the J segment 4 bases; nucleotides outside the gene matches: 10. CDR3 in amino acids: CASSLIMTRTGGNQPQHF. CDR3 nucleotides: TGTGCCAGCAGCTTAATTATGACACGGACAGGGGGTAATCAGCCCCAGCATTTT.

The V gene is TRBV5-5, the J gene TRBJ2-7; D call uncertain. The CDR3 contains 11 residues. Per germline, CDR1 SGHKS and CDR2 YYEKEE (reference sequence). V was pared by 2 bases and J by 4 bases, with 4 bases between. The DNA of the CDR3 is TGTGCCAGCAGCTTTAAGTACGAGCAGTACTTC. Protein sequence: CASSFKYEQYF.

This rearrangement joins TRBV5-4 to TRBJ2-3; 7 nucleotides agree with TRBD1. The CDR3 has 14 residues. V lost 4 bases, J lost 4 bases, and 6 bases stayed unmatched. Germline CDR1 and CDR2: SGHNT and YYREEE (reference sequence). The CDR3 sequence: CASSPGTAADTQYF. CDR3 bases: TGTGCCAGCAGCCCGGGGACAGCTGCAGATACGCAGTATTTT.

This CDR3 is CASSLLPDRGLGGYTF. DNA of the CDR3: TGTGCCAGCAGCCTACTCCCGGACAGGGGGCTAGGTGGCTACACCTTC. The chain combines TRBV7-2 with TRBJ1-2, with 11 bases lining up with TRBD1. The V gene end was trimmed by 5 bases and the J gene end by 7 bases; junction bases not matched to a gene: 12. The CDR3 contains 16 residues. Germline V CDR1 and CDR2: SGHTA, FQGNSA.

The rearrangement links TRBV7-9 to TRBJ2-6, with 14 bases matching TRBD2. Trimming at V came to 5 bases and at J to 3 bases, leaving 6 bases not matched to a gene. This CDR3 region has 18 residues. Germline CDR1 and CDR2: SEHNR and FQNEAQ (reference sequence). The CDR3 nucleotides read TGTGCCAGCAGCCGGACTAGCGGGGGGCCAGTTGGGGCCAACGTCCTGACTTTC. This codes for CASSRTSGGPVGANVLTF.

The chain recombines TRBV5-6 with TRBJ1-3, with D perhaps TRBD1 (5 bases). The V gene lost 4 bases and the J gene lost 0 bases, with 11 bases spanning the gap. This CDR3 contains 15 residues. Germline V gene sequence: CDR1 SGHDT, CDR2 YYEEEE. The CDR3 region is CASSKATVSGNTIYF. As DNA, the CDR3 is TGTGCCAGCAGCAAAGCGACAGTCTCTGGAAACACCATATATTTT. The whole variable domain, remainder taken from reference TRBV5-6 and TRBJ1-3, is DAGVTQSPTHLIKTRGQQVTLRCSPKSGHDTVSWYQQALGQGPQFIFQYYEEEERQRGNFPDRFSGHQFPNYSSELNVNALLLGDSALYLCASSKATVSGNTIYFGEGSWLTVV.

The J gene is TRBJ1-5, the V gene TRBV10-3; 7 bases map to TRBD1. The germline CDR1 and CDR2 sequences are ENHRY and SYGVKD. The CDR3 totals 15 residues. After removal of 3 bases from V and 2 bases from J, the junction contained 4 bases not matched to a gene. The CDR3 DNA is TGTGCCATCAGTGACAGGGGGTTGGGCAATCAGCCCCAGCATTTT. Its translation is CAISDRGLGNQPQHF.

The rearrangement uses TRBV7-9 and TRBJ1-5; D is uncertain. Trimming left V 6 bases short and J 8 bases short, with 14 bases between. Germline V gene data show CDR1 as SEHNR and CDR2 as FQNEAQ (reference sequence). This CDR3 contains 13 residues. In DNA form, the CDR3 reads TGTGCCAGCAGTTTTACAAACCGGGAGCCCCAGCATTTT. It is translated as CASSFTNREPQHF.

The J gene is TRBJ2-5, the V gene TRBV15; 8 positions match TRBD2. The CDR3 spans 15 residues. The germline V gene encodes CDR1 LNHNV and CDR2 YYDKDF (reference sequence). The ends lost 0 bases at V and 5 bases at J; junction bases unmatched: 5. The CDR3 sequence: CATSRDRGGLETQYF. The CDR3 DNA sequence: TGTGCCACCAGCAGAGATCGGGGGGGGTTGGAGACCCAGTACTTC.

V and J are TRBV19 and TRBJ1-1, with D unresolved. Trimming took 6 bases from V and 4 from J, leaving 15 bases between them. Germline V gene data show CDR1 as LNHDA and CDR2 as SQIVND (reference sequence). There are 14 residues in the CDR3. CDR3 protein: CASSPFDKGTEAFF. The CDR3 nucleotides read TGTGCCAGTAGCCCCTTCGACAAGGGCACTGAAGCTTTCTTT. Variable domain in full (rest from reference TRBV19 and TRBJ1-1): DGGITQSPKYLFRKEGQNVTLSCEQNLNHDAMYWYRQDPGQGLRLIYYSQIVNDFQKGDIAEGYSVSREKKESFPLTVTSAQKNPTAFYLCASSPFDKGTEAFFGQGTRLTVV.